This T cell receptor (beta chain) was recorded in a study of T cells in localized non-small cell lung cancer. Broader study findings: Among blood samples, higher T cell density accompanied longer overall survival. Heterogeneity remains possible, as sequencing covered one tumor region only. Paired adjacent lung recovered a median approximately 57 of the top 100 tumor clones.

Clones were read by immunoSEQ multiplex PCR, and TCRdb kept only the in-frame ones, dropping some. The table has tens of thousands of clones, more than 85% seen once. The V and J ends lost 5 bases and 7 bases respectively, with 17 bases between them. Germline V gives CDR1 SEHNR, CDR2 FQNEAQ (reference sequence). The CDR3 runs to 14 residues. As to this clone: Its antigen is unknown.

The clonotype comes from a female donor over 55 with stage II squamous cell lung carcinoma. This chain links TRBV7-9 with TRBJ1-2; tentative D call: TRBD1 (6 bases). The source was peripheral blood, collected before any cancer treatment. CDR3 residues: CASSQYAGASGYTF. DNA for the CDR3: TGTGCCAGCAGCCAGTACGCAGGGGCGTCTGGCTACACCTTC. Using reference TRBV7-9 and TRBJ1-2 for the parts outside the CDR3, the full variable domain is DTGVSQNPRHKITKRGQNVTFRCDPISEHNRLYWYRQTLGQGPEFLTYFQNEAQLEKSRLLSDRFSAERPKGSFSTLEIQRTEQGDSAMYLCASSQYAGASGYTFGSGTRLTVV.